These 10 T cell receptor beta chains share one sample of origin, sequenced in a study of neurological immune-mediated disorders. A single record per CDR3 protein comes from TCRdb applying MiXCR to the 5' RACE reads. The sample lists tens of thousands of distinct CDR3 sequences; 3.7% were seen once. The sample taken for sequencing was PBMCs. All receptors come from a woman in her forties or fifties with multiple sclerosis.

This clonotype was observed many times. The chain joins TRBV5-6 to TRBJ1-1; D unresolved. The CDR3 extends over 15 amino acids. V lost 0 bases and J lost 0, with 9 bases in between. Germline assignment: CDR1 SGHDT and CDR2 YYEEEE. The CDR3 nucleotides are TGTGCCAGCAGCTTGGATTTTGAAATGAACACTGAAGCTTTCTTT. Amino acids: CASSLDFEMNTEAFF.

This clonotype was detected many times. CDR3 sequence: CASSRRAPSYEQYF. CDR3 nucleotide sequence: TGTGCCAGCAGCCGCCGGGCGCCCTCCTACGAGCAGTACTTC. V usage is TRBV11-2 and J usage is TRBJ2-7; D remains ambiguous. CDR1 is SGHAT, CDR2 FQNNGV, per germline. V lost 5 bases, J lost 0 bases, and 11 bases lay in between. The length of the CDR3 is 14 residues.

The table lists this clonotype with many counts. The chain couples TRBV25-1 to TRBJ2-7; 8 nucleotides align to TRBD1. Germline CDR1 MGHDK, CDR2 SYGVNS. The length of the CDR3 is 15 residues. V gave up 9 bases and J gave up 6 bases; unmatched junction bases: 16. CDR3: CASTRTGTNSPEQYF. The CDR3 nucleotides read TGTGCCAGTACCCGGACAGGGACGAATAGCCCCGAGCAGTACTTC.

This clonotype was seen repeatedly, ten times or more. The J gene is TRBJ2-7, the V gene TRBV24-1, with TRBD1 matching over 12 bases. V trimming: 3 bases; J trimming: 1 base; junction bases outside the gene matches: 3. The CDR3 covers 16 residues. The V gene's germline CDR1 is KGHDR and CDR2 SFDVKD. CDR3 protein: CATSDPGQGASYEQYF. CDR3 nucleotides: TGTGCCACCAGTGATCCGGGACAGGGGGCATCCTACGAGCAGTACTTC.

The table lists this clonotype with many counts. The chain joins TRBV15 to TRBJ2-7; 8 bases line up with TRBD2. V shed 3 bases, J shed 1 base, and the junction held 8 bases outside the gene matches. CDR3 length equals 16 residues. Germline CDR1 LNHNV, CDR2 YYDKDF (reference sequence). CDR3 protein: CATSREGGRRSYEQYF. The CDR3 nucleotides are TGTGCCACCAGCAGGGAGGGCGGGAGGCGATCCTACGAGCAGTACTTC.

This clonotype has at least ten counts. The chain recombines TRBV20-1 with TRBJ1-5; D perhaps matches TRBD1 (6 bases). Trimming removed 6 bases at V and 5 bases at J, with 20 bases between. From germline, CDR1 is DFQATT and CDR2 SNEGSKA (reference sequence). CDR3 size: 15 residues. For the CDR3, the DNA is TGCAGTGCCATTCACAGGGTTGGGACTTATCAGCCCCAGCATTTT. Its translation: CSAIHRVGTYQPQHF.

This clonotype was detected many times. The chain uses TRBV7-2 and TRBJ2-1; D perhaps matches TRBD2 (5 bases). V lost 5 bases, J lost 7 bases, and 21 bases lay in between. The germline V gene encodes CDR1 SGHTA and CDR2 FQGNSA. This CDR3 has 16 amino acids. The CDR3 is CASSRRSSLIENEQFF. The CDR3, as DNA: TGTGCCAGCAGCCGTCGGTCTAGCTTGATTGAGAATGAGCAGTTCTTC.

The sample holds many counts of this clonotype. The chain carries TRBV12-3 or TRBV12-4 and TRBJ2-2, with a weak D call TRBD2 (6 bases). V was shortened by 3 bases and J by 5 bases, with 16 bases between the two germline ends. The length of the CDR3 is 16 residues. CDR3: CASSFPTAGNTGELFF. The CDR3 region has the DNA TGTGCCAGCAGTTTCCCTACGGCGGGAAATACCGGGGAGCTGTTTTTT.

This clonotype occurred many times. The rearrangement joins TRBV6-6 to TRBJ2-2; maybe TRBD2 (6 bases). V gave up 2 bases and J gave up 0 bases, with 13 bases separating them. Germline V gene sequence: CDR1 MNHNY, CDR2 SVGAGI (reference sequence). The CDR3 totals 17 residues. In nucleotides, the CDR3 is TGTGCCAGCAGTTACCGTGGAGGGTCGACGAACACCGGGGAGCTGTTTTTT. Amino acids: CASSYRGGSTNTGELFF.

This clonotype was detected many times. The chain combines TRBV7-9 with TRBJ2-3; D not certain. The V gene's germline CDR1 is SEHNR and CDR2 FQNEAQ (reference sequence). This CDR3 contains 15 residues. V shed 1 base and J shed 2 bases, with 10 bases lying between them. The CDR3 region is CASSLVEQNTDTQYF. CDR3 in DNA: TGTGCCAGCAGCTTAGTTGAACAGAACACAGATACGCAGTATTTT.